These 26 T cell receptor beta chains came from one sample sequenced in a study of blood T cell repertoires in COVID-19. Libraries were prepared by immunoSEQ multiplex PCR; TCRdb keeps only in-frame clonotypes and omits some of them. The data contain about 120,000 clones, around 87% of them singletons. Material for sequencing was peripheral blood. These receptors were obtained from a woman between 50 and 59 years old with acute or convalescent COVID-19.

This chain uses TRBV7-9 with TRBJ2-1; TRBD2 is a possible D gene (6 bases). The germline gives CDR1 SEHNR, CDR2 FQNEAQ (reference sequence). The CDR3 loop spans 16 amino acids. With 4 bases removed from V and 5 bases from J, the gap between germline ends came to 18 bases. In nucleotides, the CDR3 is TGTGCCAGCAGCTGGGAGGTCCGGACGACTAACAATGAGCAGTTCTTC. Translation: CASSWEVRTTNNEQFF.

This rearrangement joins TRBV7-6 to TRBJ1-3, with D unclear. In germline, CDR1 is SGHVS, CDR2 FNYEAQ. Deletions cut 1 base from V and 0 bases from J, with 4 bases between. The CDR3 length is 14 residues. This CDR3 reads CASSLGSSGNTIYF. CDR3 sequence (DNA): TGTGCCAGCAGCTTAGGCAGCTCTGGAAACACCATATATTTT.

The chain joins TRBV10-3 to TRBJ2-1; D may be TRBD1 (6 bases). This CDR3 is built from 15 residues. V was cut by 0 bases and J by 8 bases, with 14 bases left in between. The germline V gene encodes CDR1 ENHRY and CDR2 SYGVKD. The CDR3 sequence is CAISESQGRRDEQFF. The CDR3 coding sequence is TGTGCCATCAGTGAGTCGCAGGGGCGGCGGGATGAGCAGTTCTTC.

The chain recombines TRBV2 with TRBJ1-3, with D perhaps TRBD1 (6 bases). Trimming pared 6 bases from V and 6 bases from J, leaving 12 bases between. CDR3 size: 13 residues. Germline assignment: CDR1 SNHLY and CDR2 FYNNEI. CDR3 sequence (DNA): TGTGCCAGCAGGACAGGAACTCTAAACACCATATATTTT. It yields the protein CASRTGTLNTIYF.

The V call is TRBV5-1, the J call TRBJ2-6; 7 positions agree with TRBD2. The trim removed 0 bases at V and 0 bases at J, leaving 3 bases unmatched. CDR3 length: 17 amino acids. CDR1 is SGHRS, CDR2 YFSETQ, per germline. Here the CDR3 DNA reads TGCGCCAGCAGCTTGGTGGCTAGCGGCTCTGGGGCCAACGTCCTGACTTTC. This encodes CASSLVASGSGANVLTF.

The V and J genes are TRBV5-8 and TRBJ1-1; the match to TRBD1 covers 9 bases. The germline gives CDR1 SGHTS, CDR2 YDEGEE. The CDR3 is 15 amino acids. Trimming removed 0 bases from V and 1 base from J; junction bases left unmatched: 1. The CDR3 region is CASSLGDRANTEAFF. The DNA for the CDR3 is TGTGCCAGCAGCTTGGGGGACAGGGCGAACACTGAAGCTTTCTTT.

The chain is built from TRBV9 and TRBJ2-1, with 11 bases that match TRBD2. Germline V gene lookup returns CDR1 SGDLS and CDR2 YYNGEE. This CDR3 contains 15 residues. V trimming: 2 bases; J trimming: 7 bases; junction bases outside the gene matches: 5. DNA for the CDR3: TGTGCCAGCAGCGTCGGGACTAGCGGACCTAATGAGCAGTTCTTC. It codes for CASSVGTSGPNEQFF. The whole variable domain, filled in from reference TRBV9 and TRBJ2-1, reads DSGVTQTPKHLITATGQRVTLRCSPRSGDLSVYWYQQSLDQGLQFLIQYYNGEERAKGNILERFSAQQFPDLHSELNLSSLELGDSALYFCASSVGTSGPNEQFFGPGTRLTVL.

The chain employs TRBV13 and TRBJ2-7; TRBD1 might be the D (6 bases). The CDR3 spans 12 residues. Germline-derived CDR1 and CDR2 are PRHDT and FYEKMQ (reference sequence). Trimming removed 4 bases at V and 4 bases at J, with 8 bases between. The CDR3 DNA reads TGTGCCAGCAGCTCAGACAGGTACGAGCAGTACTTC. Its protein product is CASSSDRYEQYF.

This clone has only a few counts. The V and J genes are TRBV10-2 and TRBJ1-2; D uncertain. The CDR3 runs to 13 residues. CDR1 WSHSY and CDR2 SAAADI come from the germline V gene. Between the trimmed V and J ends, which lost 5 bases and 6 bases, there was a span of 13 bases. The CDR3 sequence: CASSLAETNGYTF. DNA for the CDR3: TGCGCCAGCAGTTTGGCAGAGACAAATGGCTACACCTTC.

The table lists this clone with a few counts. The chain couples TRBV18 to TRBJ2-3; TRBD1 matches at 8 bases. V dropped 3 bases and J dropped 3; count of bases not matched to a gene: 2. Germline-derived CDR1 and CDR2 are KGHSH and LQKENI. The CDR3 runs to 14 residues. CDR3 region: CASSPDRVTDTQYF. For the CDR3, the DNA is TGTGCCAGCTCACCGGACAGGGTAACAGATACGCAGTATTTT. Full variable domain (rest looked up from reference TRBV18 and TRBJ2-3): NAGVMQNPRHLVRRRGQEARLRCSPMKGHSHVYWYRQLPEEGLKFMVYLQKENIIDESGMPKERFSAEFPKEGPSILRIQQVVRGDSAAYFCASSPDRVTDTQYFGPGTRLTVL.

In nucleotides, the CDR3 is TGTGCCAGTAAGGGGACGGGACATCTTAGCAATCAGCCCCAGCATTTT. Its translation is CASKGTGHLSNQPQHF. This rearrangement joins TRBV19 to TRBJ1-5, with D maybe TRBD1 (6 bases). Germline V gene data show CDR1 as LNHDA and CDR2 as SQIVND (reference sequence). V lost 7 bases, J lost 0 bases, and 16 bases lay in between. This CDR3 region has 16 residues.

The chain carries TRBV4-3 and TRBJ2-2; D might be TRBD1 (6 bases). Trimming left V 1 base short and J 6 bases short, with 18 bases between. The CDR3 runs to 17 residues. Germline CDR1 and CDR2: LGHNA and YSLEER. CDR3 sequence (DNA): TGCGCCAGCAGCCAAGCGATCACAGGGTATTTCGCCGGGGAGCTGTTTTTT. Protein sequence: CASSQAITGYFAGELFF.

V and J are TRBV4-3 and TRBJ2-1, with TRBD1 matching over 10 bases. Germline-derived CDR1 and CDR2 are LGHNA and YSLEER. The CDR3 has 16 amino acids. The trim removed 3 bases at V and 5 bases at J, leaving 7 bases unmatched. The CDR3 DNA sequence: TGCGCCAGCAGCCACCGAAGACAGGGGGCGAACAATGAGCAGTTCTTC. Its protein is CASSHRRQGANNEQFF.

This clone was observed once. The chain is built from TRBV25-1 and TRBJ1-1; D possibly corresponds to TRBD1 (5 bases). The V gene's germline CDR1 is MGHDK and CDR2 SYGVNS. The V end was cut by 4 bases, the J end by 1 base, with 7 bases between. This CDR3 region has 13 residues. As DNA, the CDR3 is TGTGCCAGCAGTGCCACAGGGAACACTGAAGCTTTCTTT. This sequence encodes CASSATGNTEAFF.

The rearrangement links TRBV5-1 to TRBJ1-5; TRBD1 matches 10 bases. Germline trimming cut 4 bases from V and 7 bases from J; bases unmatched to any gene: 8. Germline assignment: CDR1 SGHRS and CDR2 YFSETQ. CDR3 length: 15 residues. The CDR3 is CASSPTGTGVQPQHF. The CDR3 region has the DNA TGCGCCAGCAGCCCCACCGGGACAGGGGTCCAGCCCCAGCATTTT. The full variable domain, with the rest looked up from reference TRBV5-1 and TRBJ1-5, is KAGVTQTPRYLIKTRGQQVTLSCSPISGHRSVSWYQQTPGQGLQFLFEYFSETQRNKGNFPGRFSGRQFSNSRSEMNVSTLELGDSALYLCASSPTGTGVQPQHFGDGTRLSIL.

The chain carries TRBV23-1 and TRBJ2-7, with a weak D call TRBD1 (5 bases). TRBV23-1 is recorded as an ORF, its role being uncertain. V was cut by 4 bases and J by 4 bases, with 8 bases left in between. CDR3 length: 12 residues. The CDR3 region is CASSLDRYEQYF. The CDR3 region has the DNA TGCGCCAGCAGTCTCGACAGATACGAGCAGTACTTC.

CDR3 loop: CASRQPYNEQFF. DNA for the CDR3: TGTGCCAGCAGACAACCGTACAATGAGCAGTTCTTC. The chain uses TRBV27 and TRBJ2-1, with no clear D. Trimming shortened V by 6 bases and J by 4 bases, and 7 bases separated the two germline ends. Germline V gene data show CDR1 as MNHEY and CDR2 as SMNVEV (reference sequence). This CDR3 has 12 amino acids.

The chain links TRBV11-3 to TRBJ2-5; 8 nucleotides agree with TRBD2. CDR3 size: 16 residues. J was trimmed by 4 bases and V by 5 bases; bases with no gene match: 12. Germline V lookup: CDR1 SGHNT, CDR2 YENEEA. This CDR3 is CASSQRAGTRVETQYF. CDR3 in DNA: TGTGCCAGCAGCCAAAGAGCCGGGACTAGGGTAGAGACCCAGTACTTC.

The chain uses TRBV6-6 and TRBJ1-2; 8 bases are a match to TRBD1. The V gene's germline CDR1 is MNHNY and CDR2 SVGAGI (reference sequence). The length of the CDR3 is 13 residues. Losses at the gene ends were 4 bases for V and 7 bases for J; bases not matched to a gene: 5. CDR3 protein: CASSSPDRGGYTF. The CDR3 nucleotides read TGTGCCAGCAGTTCCCCCGACAGGGGTGGCTACACCTTC.

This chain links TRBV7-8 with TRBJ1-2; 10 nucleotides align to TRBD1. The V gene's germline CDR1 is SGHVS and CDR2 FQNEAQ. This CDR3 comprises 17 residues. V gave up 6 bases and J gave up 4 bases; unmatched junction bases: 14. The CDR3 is CASRPEQDRGHIYGYTF. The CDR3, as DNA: TGTGCCAGCAGACCCGAACAAGACAGGGGGCATATCTATGGCTACACCTTC. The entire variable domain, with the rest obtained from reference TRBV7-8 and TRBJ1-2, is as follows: GAGVSQSPRYKVAKRGQDVALRCDPISGHVSLFWYQQALGQGPEFLTYFQNEAQLDKSGLPSDRFFAERPEGSVSTLKIQRTQQEDSAVYLCASRPEQDRGHIYGYTFGSGTRLTVV.

CDR3 sequence reads: CASSYSRQSGGYTF. Here the CDR3 DNA reads TGTGCCAGCAGTTACTCGCGACAGTCTGGGGGCTACACCTTC. V gene TRBV6-5 combines with J gene TRBJ1-2; D may be TRBD1 (5 bases). This CDR3 has 14 residues. From germline, CDR1 is MNHEY and CDR2 SVGAGI. Trimming stripped 0 bases from V and 8 bases from J, with 13 bases between.

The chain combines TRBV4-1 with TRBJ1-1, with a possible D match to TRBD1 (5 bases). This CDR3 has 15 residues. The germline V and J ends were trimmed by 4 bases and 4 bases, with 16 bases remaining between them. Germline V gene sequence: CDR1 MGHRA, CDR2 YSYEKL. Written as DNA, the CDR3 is TGCGCCAGCAGCCTCGGTTGGGGGGAGGGCACTGAAGCTTTCTTT. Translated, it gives CASSLGWGEGTEAFF.

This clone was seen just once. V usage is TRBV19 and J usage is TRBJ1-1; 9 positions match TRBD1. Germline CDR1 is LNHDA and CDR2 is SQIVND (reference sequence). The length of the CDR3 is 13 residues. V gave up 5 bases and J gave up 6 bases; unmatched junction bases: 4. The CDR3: CASSRDRVAEAFF. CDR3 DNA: TGTGCCAGTAGTCGGGACAGGGTGGCTGAAGCTTTCTTT.

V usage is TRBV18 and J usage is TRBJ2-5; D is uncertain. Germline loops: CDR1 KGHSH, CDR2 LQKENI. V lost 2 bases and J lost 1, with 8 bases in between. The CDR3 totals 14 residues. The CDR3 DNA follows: TGTGCCAGCTCACCAATAACAGTCCAAGAGACCCAGTACTTC. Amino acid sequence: CASSPITVQETQYF.

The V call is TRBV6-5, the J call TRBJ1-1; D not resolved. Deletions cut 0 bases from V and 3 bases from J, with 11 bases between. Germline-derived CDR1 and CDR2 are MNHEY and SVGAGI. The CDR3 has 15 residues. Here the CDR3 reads CASSYSALVDTEAFF. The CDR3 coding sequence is TGTGCCAGCAGTTACTCGGCCCTGGTGGACACTGAAGCTTTCTTT.

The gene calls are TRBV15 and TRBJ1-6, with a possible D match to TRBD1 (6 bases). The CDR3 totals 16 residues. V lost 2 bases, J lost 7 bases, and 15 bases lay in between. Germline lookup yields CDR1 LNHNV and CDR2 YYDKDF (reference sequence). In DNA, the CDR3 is TGTGCCACCAGCAGAACTACCGGGACAAGAAATTCACCCCTCCACTTT. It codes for CATSRTTGTRNSPLHF.